This T cell receptor beta chain was recorded in a study of blood T cell repertoires in COVID-19. This clone showed up just a few times. In germline, CDR1 is MNHNS, CDR2 SASEGT. Trimming took 2 bases from V and 1 from J, leaving 9 bases between them. This CDR3 region has 14 residues. As originally analysed: It was from reference gene primer amplification that nucleated cell counts were estimated. Assay: immunoSEQ multiplex PCR; the TCRdb copy retains only in-frame clones and omits some. Clone size and V and J calls were adopted from that table, with D and trimming inferred from the DNA. The sample has 350,000 to 500,000 clones, roughly 90% seen once.

The TCR was taken from a woman aged 18-29 years who had been exposed to COVID-19. The rearrangement joins TRBV6-1 to TRBJ2-7; possibly TRBD1 for D (5 bases). Material for sequencing was PBMCs or T cells enriched from blood (not recorded which). CDR3: CASSEWGSSYEQYF. The DNA for the CDR3 is TGTGCCAGCAGTGAATGGGGCAGTTCCTACGAGCAGTACTTC.